This T cell receptor (beta chain) originates from a study of T-cell memory formation after mild COVID-19. At the level of the study: The study found TCR clusters largely donor specific.

On this clonotype itself: Antigen: not known.

Constant-segment primers served in 5'RACE that generated TCR alpha and TCR beta cDNA libraries bearing sample barcodes and UMIs. TCRdb re-derived calls from the 5' RACE reads in MiXCR, one entry per CDR3 protein. The table lists some 300,000 distinct CDR3 sequences, 20% to 25% of them singletons, with 21% in the top ten. The V gene lost 4 bases and the J gene lost 1 base, with 16 bases spanning the gap. The CDR3 length is 16 residues. Germline V gene lookup returns CDR1 SEHNR and CDR2 FQNEAQ (reference sequence). Study-level findings and limits: Several responding clones turned up in pre-infection memory, indicating that cross-reactive memory may have taken part. Contracting CD4+ clones lay largely in CM and EM, with CD8+ ones residing in EMRA.

Sample: PBMCs or a T cell subset sorted from them (not recorded which). J is TRBJ1-1 and V is TRBV7-9, with TRBD1 as a possible D gene (6 bases). The sequence came from a man aged 18 to 29 who had mild COVID-19 (a few samples of this study predate the infection). Cell type and time point are not known. The DNA for the CDR3 is TGTGCCAGCAGCTCTGGTTGGGGGCACCCGAACACTGAAGCTTTCTTT. Translation: CASSSGWGHPNTEAFF. The variable domain in full, with the rest retrieved from reference TRBV7-9 and TRBJ1-1, is DTGVSQNPRHKITKRGQNVTFRCDPISEHNRLYWYRQTLGQGPEFLTYFQNEAQLEKSRLLSDRFSAERPKGSFSTLEIQRTEQGDSAMYLCASSSGWGHPNTEAFFGQGTRLTVV.